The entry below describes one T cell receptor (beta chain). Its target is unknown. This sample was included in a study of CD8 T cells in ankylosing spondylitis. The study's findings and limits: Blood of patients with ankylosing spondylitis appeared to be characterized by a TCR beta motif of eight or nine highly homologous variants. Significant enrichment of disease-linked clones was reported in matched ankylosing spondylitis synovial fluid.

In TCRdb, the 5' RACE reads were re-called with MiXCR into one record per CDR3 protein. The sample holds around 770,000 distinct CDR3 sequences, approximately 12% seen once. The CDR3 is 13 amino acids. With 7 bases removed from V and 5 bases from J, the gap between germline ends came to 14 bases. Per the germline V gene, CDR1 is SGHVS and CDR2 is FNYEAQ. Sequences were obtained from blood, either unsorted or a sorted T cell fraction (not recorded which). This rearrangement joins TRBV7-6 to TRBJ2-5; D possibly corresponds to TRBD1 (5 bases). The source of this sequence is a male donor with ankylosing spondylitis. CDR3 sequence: CASTLGPWETQYF. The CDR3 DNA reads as TGTGCCAGCACCTTGGGGCCATGGGAGACCCAGTACTTC.